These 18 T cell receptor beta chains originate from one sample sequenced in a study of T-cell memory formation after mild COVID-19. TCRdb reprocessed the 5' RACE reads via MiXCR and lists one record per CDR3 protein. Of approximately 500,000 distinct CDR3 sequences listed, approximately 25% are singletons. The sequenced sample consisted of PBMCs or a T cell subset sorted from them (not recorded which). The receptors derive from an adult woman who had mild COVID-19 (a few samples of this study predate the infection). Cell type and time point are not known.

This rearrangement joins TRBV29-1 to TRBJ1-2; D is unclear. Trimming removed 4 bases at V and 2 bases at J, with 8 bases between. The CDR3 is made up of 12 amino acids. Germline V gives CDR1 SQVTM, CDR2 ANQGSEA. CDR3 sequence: CSVVTENYGYTF. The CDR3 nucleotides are TGCAGCGTTGTGACCGAGAACTATGGCTACACCTTC.

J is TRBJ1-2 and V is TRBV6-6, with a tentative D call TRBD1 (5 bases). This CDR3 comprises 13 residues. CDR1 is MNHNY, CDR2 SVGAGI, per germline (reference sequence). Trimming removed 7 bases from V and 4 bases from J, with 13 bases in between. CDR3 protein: CASNPGLGYGYTF. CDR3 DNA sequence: TGTGCCAGCAACCCAGGGCTGGGCTATGGCTACACCTTC.

In nucleotides, the CDR3 is TGTGCCAGCAGCCTTTGGCAGGGGCGAAAGAACACTGAAGCTTTCTTT. Translation gives CASSLWQGRKNTEAFF. This sequence joins TRBV6-5 and TRBJ1-1; D might be TRBD1 (6 bases). The CDR3 is 16 residues long. CDR1 is MNHEY and CDR2 is SVGAGI in the germline V gene. The ends were cut back, 6 bases at V and 1 base at J, with 18 bases in the middle.

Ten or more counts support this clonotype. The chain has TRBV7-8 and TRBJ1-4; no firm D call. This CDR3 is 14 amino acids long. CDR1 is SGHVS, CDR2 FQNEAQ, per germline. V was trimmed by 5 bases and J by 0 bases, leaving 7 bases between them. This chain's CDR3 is CASSPRTTNEKLFF. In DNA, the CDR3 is TGTGCCAGCAGCCCCCGCACAACTAATGAAAAACTGTTTTTT.

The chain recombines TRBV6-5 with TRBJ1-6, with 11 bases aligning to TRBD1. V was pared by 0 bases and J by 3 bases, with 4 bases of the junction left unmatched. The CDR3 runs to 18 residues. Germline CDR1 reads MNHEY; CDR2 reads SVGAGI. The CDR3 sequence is CASSYSGTGGVYNSPLHF. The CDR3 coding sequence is TGTGCCAGCAGTTACTCCGGGACAGGGGGGGTCTATAATTCACCCCTCCACTTT.

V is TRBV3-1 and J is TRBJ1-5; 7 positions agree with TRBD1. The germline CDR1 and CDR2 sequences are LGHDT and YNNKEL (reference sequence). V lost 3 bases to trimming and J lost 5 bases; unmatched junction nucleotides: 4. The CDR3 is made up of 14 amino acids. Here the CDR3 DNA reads TGTGCCAGCAGCCACGGGACAGCCTATCAGCCCCAGCATTTT. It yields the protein CASSHGTAYQPQHF.

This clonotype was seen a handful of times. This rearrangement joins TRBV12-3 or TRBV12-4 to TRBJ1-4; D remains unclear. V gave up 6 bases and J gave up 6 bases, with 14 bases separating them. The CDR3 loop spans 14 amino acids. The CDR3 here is CASRPSVVDEKLFF. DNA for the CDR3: TGTGCCAGCAGGCCCTCCGTGGTGGATGAAAAACTGTTTTTT.

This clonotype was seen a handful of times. The CDR3 DNA reads TGTGCCAGCAGCTTGAAGGGGCCTCCTCCGGATACGCAGTATTTT. Encoded protein: CASSLKGPPPDTQYF. The chain recombines TRBV5-5 with TRBJ2-3, with a tentative D call TRBD1 (5 bases). V was cut by 1 base and J by 6 bases, with 15 bases left in between. Germline values: CDR1 SGHKS, CDR2 YYEKEE (reference sequence). The CDR3 length is 15 residues.

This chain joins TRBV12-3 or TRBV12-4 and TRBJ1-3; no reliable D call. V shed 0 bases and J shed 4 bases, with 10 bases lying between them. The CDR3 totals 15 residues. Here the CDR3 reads CASSLAGGVGNTIYF. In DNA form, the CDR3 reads TGTGCCAGCAGTTTAGCAGGCGGGGTCGGAAACACCATATATTTT.

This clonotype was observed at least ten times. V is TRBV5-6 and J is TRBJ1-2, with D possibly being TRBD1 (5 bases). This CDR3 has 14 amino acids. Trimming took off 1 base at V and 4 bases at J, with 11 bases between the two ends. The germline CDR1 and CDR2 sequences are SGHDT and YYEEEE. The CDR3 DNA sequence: TGTGCCAGCAGCTTGTCGACAGCGATCTATGGCTACACCTTC. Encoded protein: CASSLSTAIYGYTF.

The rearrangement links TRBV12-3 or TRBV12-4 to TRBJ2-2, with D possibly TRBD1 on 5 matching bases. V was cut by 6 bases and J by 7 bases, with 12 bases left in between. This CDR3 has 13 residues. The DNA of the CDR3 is TGTGCCAGCAGATCTGGACAAGGCGGGGAGCTGTTTTTT. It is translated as CASRSGQGGELFF.

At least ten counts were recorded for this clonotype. The CDR3 sequence is CASTIAASGNEQFF. CDR3 nucleotide sequence: TGTGCCAGCACAATAGCGGCCTCAGGGAATGAGCAGTTCTTC. This chain joins TRBV6-6 and TRBJ2-1; D is possibly TRBD2 (6 bases). From germline, CDR1 is MNHNY and CDR2 SVGAGI (reference sequence). The CDR3 totals 14 residues. Between the trimmed V and J ends, which lost 7 bases and 7 bases, there was a span of 17 bases.

In DNA form, the CDR3 reads TGCAGTGCTAGAGATCGTCCGGCGGGAGGGGATGGGAATGAGCAGTTCTTC. Amino acids: CSARDRPAGGDGNEQFF. The chain combines TRBV20-1 with TRBJ2-1, with 9 bases aligning to TRBD2. CDR3 length equals 17 residues. The germline V gene encodes CDR1 DFQATT and CDR2 SNEGSKA (reference sequence). V was pared by 0 bases and J by 7 bases, with 13 bases of the junction left unmatched.

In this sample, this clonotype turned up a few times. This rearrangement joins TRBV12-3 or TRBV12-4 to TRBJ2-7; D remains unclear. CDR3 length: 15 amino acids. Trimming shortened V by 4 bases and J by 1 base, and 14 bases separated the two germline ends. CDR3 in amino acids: CASSSYGSVSYEQYF. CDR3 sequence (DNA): TGTGCCAGCAGTTCCTACGGCTCAGTTTCCTACGAGCAGTACTTC.

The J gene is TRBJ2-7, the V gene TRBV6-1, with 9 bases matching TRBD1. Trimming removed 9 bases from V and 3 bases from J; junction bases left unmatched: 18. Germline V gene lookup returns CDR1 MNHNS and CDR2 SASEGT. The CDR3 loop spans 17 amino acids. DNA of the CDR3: TGTGCCAGTTTCCCCTGGACAGGGGCCTCCCCTTTCTACGAGCAGTACTTC. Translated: CASFPWTGASPFYEQYF.

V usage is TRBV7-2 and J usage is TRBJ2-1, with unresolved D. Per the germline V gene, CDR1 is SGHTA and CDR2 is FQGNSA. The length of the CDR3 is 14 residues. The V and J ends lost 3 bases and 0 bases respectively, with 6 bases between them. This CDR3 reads CASSFRFSYNEQFF. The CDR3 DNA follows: TGTGCCAGCAGCTTCCGATTCTCCTACAATGAGCAGTTCTTC. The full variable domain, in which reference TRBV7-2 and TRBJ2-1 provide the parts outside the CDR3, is GAGVSQSPSNKVTEKGKDVELRCDPISGHTALYWYRQSLGQGLEFLIYFQGNSAPDKSGLPSDRFSAERTGGSVSTLTIQRTQQEDSAVYLCASSFRFSYNEQFFGPGTRLTVL.

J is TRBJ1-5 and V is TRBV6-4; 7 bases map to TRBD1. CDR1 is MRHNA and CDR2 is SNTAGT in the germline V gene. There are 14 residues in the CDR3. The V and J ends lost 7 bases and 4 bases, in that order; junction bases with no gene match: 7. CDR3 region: CASTFTGVNQPQHF. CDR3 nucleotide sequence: TGTGCCAGCACCTTCACAGGGGTTAATCAGCCCCAGCATTTT.

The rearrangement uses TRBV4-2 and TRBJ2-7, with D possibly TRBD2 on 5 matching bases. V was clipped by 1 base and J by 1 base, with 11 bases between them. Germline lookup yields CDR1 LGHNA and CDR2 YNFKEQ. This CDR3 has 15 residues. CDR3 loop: CASSQAGDLSYEQYF. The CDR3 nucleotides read TGTGCCAGCAGCCAAGCCGGGGATCTATCCTACGAGCAGTACTTC.